This is a list of T cell receptor beta chains from one sample in a study of T cell responses to AZD1222 COVID-19 vaccine. Profiling relied on immunoSEQ multiplex PCR, and the TCRdb table lists in-frame clones only, not all of them. The repertoire holds 95,000 to 130,000 clones, with roughly 87% as singletons. This specimen was peripheral blood, taken on day 0 of AZD1222 vaccination. The receptors stem from an adult in good health. Both conserved end residues are part of each CDR3. A D gene is named only where the DNA matches it firmly. For some rows the clone size is stated as once, few or many, or as a class when expanded; others skip it.

d_gene	v_gene	abundance	j_gene	CDR3aa	CDR3nt
TRBD1	TRBV5-1	.	TRBJ1-1	CASSRRAPGQGVTEAFF	TGCGCCAGCAGCCGGCGCGCCCCGGGACAGGGGGTGACTGAAGCTTTCTTT
.	TRBV19	once	TRBJ1-2	CASSKEQGHGYTF	TGTGCCAGTAGTAAGGAGCAGGGTCATGGCTACACCTTC
.	TRBV29-1	.	TRBJ2-5	CSVVGPGLETQYF	TGCAGCGTTGTTGGCCCAGGGCTTGAGACCCAGTACTTC
.	TRBV19	.	TRBJ1-1	CASRMGGNTEAFF	TGTGCCAGTAGAATGGGTGGGAACACTGAAGCTTTCTTT
.	TRBV19	.	TRBJ1-2	CASSIFVQPEGYTF	TGTGCCAGTAGTATTTTCGTGCAGCCGGAGGGCTACACCTTC
TRBD1	TRBV6-5	.	TRBJ1-5	CASSQQGISNQPQHF	TGTGCCAGCAGTCAACAGGGGATTAGCAATCAGCCCCAGCATTTT
TRBD1	TRBV19	.	TRBJ2-1	CASSPQGDNEQFF	TGTGCCAGTAGCCCACAGGGGGACAATGAGCAGTTCTTC
TRBD1	TRBV6-5	.	TRBJ2-3	CASSYDRALADTQYF	TGTGCCAGCAGTTACGACAGGGCCTTGGCAGATACGCAGTATTTT
.	TRBV5-5	.	TRBJ2-1	CASSFGRSTYNEQFF	TGTGCCAGCAGCTTTGGGCGGTCGACCTACAATGAGCAGTTCTTC
.	TRBV7-6	.	TRBJ1-2	CASSLEVEGRGGYTF	TGTGCCAGCAGCTTAGAGGTAGAGGGGCGAGGTGGCTACACCTTC
.	TRBV7-7	.	TRBJ2-2	CASSEQGGDTGELFF	TGTGCCAGCAGCGAACAGGGTGGGGACACCGGGGAGCTGTTTTTT
.	TRBV15	.	TRBJ1-5	CATSRDGRANQPQHF	TGTGCCACCAGCAGAGATGGCCGGGCTAATCAGCCCCAGCATTTT
.	TRBV10-3	once	TRBJ1-2	CAIRNRWGTLAYGYTF	TGTGCCATCAGAAACCGGTGGGGGACCCTTGCCTATGGCTACACCTTC
.	TRBV4-1	.	TRBJ1-1	CASSGRETEAFF	TGCGCCAGCAGCGGGCGGGAGACTGAAGCTTTCTTT
.	TRBV13	.	TRBJ1-5	CASSLGARGRNQPQHF	TGTGCCAGCAGCTTAGGGGCCCGCGGACGGAATCAGCCCCAGCATTTT
TRBD2	TRBV11-2	.	TRBJ2-7	CASRTGLAGGDEQYF	TGTGCCAGCAGAACGGGACTAGCGGGAGGTGACGAGCAGTACTTC
.	TRBV7-2	once	TRBJ1-1	CASRLGAGTEAFF	TGTGCCAGCAGGTTAGGCGCTGGCACTGAAGCTTTCTTT
.	TRBV28	.	TRBJ1-1	CASSVVMNTEAFF	TGTGCCAGCAGCGTAGTCATGAACACTGAAGCTTTCTTT
TRBD1	TRBV18	many	TRBJ1-2	CASSGGTAGYTF	TGTGCCAGCTCAGGGGGGACAGCTGGCTACACCTTC
TRBD2	TRBV4-2	.	TRBJ2-2	CASSQDLAGATGELFF	TGTGCCAGCAGCCAAGATCTAGCGGGCGCGACCGGGGAGCTGTTTTTT
.	TRBV2	.	TRBJ2-7	CASNNPPQGRYEQYF	TGTGCCAGCAATAACCCCCCGCAGGGGAGATACGAGCAGTACTTC
.	TRBV14	few	TRBJ2-3	CASSRGALTDTQYF	TGTGCCAGCAGCCGCGGGGCCCTCACAGATACGCAGTATTTT
.	TRBV9	.	TRBJ1-4	CASSASTGEKLFF	TGTGCCAGCAGCGCATCGACGGGTGAAAAACTGTTTTTT
.	TRBV2	.	TRBJ1-4	CASSEGQGGAFNEKLFF	TGTGCCAGCAGTGAAGGGCAGGGCGGGGCATTTAATGAAAAACTGTTTTTT
.	TRBV4-1	once	TRBJ2-7	CASSQVAYEQYF	TGCGCCAGCAGCCAAGTCGCGTACGAGCAGTACTTC
.	TRBV19	.	TRBJ1-2	CASSMHRMGGYTF	TGTGCCAGTAGTATGCACCGCATGGGTGGCTACACCTTC
TRBD2	TRBV11-2	.	TRBJ2-3	CASSSLSGRSTDTQYF	TGTGCCAGCAGCTCACTGAGCGGGAGGAGCACAGATACGCAGTATTTT